This T cell receptor beta chain was found in a study of T cells after yellow fever vaccination. CDR1 SGHVS and CDR2 FNYEAQ come from the germline V gene. The CDR3 is 15 amino acids. With V trimmed by 1 base and J by 2 bases, 4 bases remained unmatched. Each CDR3 protein gets one entry after TCRdb re-called the 5' RACE reads with MiXCR. The data show some 170,000 distinct CDR3 sequences, roughly 8.8% seen once. The table lists this clonotype with many counts. This sequence was found in a man aged 18 to 29 who received the YFV17D yellow fever vaccine. V gene TRBV7-6 combines with J gene TRBJ1-1; 7 nucleotides line up with TRBD1. The sample was CD8+ T cells sorted from PBMCs, taken 45 days after the yellow fever booster vaccination. CDR3 coding DNA: TGTGCCAGCAGCTTAGGGCAGGGGGGAAACACTGAAGCTTTCTTT. Translated, it gives CASSLGQGGNTEAFF.